The 8 T cell receptor beta chains reported below all come from one sample, sequenced in a study of PD-L1 blockade in urothelial cancer. The table came from immunoSEQ multiplex PCR; TCRdb's copy has only in-frame clones and leaves some out. The sample has about 81,000 clones, approximately 91% seen once. The specimen was PBMCs, collected around atezolizumab (anti-PD-L1) treatment. The receptors here all came from a man aged 55 to 70 with urothelial cancer.

This chain joins TRBV5-1 and TRBJ2-3, with 7 positions matching TRBD2. This CDR3 comprises 15 residues. V was pared by 4 bases and J by 1 base, with 6 bases of the junction left unmatched. Germline CDR1 SGHRS, CDR2 YFSETQ. The CDR3 coding sequence is TGCGCCAGCAGCCGCGCTAGCGGAGGCACAGATACGCAGTATTTT. It yields the protein CASSRASGGTDTQYF.

This chain links TRBV7-9 with TRBJ1-1; 11 bases agree with TRBD1. The V and J ends lost 5 bases and 3 bases, in that order; junction bases with no gene match: 8. The CDR3 runs to 16 residues. Germline V gene sequence: CDR1 SEHNR, CDR2 FQNEAQ (reference sequence). The CDR3 protein is CASSRGTGGGDTEAFF. The DNA of the CDR3 is TGTGCCAGCAGCCGAGGGACAGGGGGAGGGGACACTGAAGCTTTCTTT.

The chain joins TRBV2 to TRBJ2-5; 7 bases match TRBD2. Germline CDR1 reads SNHLY; CDR2 reads FYNNEI. This CDR3 has 13 residues. V gave up 7 bases and J gave up 2 bases; unmatched junction bases: 4. The DNA for the CDR3 is TGTGCCAGCACTTCGGGACTACAAGAGACCCAGTACTTC. It encodes CASTSGLQETQYF.

The chain links TRBV30 to TRBJ1-2; tentative D call: TRBD1 (5 bases). Germline V CDR1 and CDR2: GTSNPN, SVGIG (reference sequence). V lost 0 bases and J lost 8, with 13 bases in between. This CDR3 is 13 amino acids long. CDR3 region: CAWSVRQGWGYTF. The CDR3 bases are TGTGCCTGGAGTGTACGCCAGGGTTGGGGCTACACCTTC.

The chain carries TRBV28 and TRBJ1-1; D is unclear. V lost 0 bases and J 10 bases, leaving 9 bases between the germline ends. Germline CDR1 and CDR2: MDHEN and SYDVKM. The CDR3 has 12 residues. CDR3 residues: CASSLWELGAFF. DNA for the CDR3: TGTGCCAGCAGTTTATGGGAGTTGGGAGCTTTCTTT.

This sequence joins TRBV7-6 and TRBJ2-7; 7 bases fit TRBD2. CDR3 size: 14 residues. Per the germline V gene, CDR1 is SGHVS and CDR2 is FNYEAQ. The J segment lost 1 base and the V segment lost 1 base, leaving 1 base of the junction unmatched. DNA for the CDR3: TGTGCCAGCAGCTTAGGGGAGGGGTCCTACGAGCAGTACTTC. It yields the protein CASSLGEGSYEQYF.

This clone appeared a single time. V gene TRBV28 combines with J gene TRBJ1-2, with D possibly matching TRBD1 (6 bases). The CDR3 runs 12 residues. V lost 5 bases to trimming and J lost 5 bases, with 9 bases between them. Looked up from germline, CDR1 is MDHEN and CDR2 is SYDVKM. The CDR3 here is CASSLQGYGYTF. The CDR3 DNA reads as TGTGCCAGCAGTCTACAGGGTTATGGCTACACCTTC.

This chain uses TRBV2 with TRBJ2-3; D might be TRBD1 (6 bases). The V and J ends lost 4 bases and 4 bases respectively, with 12 bases between them. Per the germline V gene, CDR1 is SNHLY and CDR2 is FYNNEI. The CDR3 consists of 14 residues. Written as DNA, the CDR3 is TGTGCCAGCAGTGGTGTAGGGGGTTCAGATACGCAGTATTTT. Amino acids: CASSGVGGSDTQYF.